What follows is one T cell receptor (beta chain) and its context. Its antigen is currently unknown. Profiling relied on immunoSEQ multiplex PCR, and the TCRdb table lists in-frame clones only, not all of them. This sample has some 82,000 clones, with around 90% found just once. This entry comes from a study of T cell responses to AZD1222 COVID-19 vaccine. Study background: Second-dose groups at about 4 or about 12 weeks were pooled.

General study findings and limits: Targeting of unmutated variant regions was reportedly seen in nearly half of spike-specific TCRs. The study found vaccine-associated CD4 TCRs spanning spike, dominant at 160-218 and 743-854.

The specimen was peripheral blood, collected on day 0 of AZD1222 vaccination. This receptor was taken from an adult in good health.

CDR3 residues: CASSRMGPYGYTF. CDR3 bases: TGTGCCAGCAGCCGAATGGGACCCTATGGCTACACCTTC. This chain uses TRBV3-1 (or the pseudogene TRBV3-2) with TRBJ1-2, with D possibly TRBD1 on 5 matching bases. Per the germline V gene, CDR1 is LGHDT and CDR2 is YNNKEL (reference sequence). This CDR3 contains 13 residues. The V and J ends lost 4 bases and 4 bases respectively, with 10 bases between them.